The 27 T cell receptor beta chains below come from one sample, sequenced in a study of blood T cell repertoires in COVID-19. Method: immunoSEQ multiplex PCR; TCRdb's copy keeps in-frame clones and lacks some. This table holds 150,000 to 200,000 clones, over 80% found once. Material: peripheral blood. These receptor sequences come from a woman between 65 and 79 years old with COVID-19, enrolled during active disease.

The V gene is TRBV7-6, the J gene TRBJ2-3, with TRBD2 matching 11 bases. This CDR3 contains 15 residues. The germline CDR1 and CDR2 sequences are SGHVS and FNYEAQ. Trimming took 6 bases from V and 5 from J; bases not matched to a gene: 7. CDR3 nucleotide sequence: TGTGCCAGCAGTTCACTAGCGGGAGCCGGAGATACGCAGTATTTT. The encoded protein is CASSSLAGAGDTQYF.

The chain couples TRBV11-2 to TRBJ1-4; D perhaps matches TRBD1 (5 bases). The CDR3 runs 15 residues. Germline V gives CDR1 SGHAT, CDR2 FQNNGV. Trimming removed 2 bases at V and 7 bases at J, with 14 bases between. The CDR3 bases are TGTGCCAGCAGCTTAAGTGGCAGGGAGGTTGAAAAACTGTTTTTT. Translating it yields CASSLSGREVEKLFF.

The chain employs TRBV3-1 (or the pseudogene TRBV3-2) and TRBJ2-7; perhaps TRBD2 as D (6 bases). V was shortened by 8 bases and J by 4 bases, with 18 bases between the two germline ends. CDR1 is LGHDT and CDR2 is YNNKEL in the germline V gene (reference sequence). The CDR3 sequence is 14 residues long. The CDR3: CASERDSAEYEQYF. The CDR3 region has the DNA TGTGCCAGCGAACGGGACTCGGCAGAGTACGAGCAGTACTTC.

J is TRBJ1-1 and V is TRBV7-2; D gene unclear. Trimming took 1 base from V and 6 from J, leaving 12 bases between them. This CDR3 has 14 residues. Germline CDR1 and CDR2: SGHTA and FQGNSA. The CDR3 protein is CASSLEGLGAEAFF. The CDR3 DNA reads TGTGCCAGCAGCTTAGAGGGCTTGGGAGCTGAAGCTTTCTTT.

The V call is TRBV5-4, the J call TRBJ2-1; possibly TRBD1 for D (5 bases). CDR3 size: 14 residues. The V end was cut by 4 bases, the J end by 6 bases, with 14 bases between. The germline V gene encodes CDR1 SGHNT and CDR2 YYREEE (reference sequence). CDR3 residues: CASSTPGNINEQFF. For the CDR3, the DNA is TGTGCCAGCAGCACGCCAGGGAATATCAATGAGCAGTTCTTC.

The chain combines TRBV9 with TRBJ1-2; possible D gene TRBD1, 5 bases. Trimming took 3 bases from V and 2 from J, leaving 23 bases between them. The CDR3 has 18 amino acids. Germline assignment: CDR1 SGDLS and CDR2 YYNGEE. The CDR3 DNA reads TGTGCCAGCAGCGCCAGTACTCCCACCCGGAGACAGAACTATGGCTACACCTTC. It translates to CASSASTPTRRQNYGYTF.

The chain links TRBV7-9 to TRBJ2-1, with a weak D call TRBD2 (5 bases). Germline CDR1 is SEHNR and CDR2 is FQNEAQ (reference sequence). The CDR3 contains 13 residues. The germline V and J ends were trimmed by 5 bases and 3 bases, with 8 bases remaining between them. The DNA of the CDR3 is TGTGCCAGCAGCCACCGGGACTACAATGAGCAGTTCTTC. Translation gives CASSHRDYNEQFF.

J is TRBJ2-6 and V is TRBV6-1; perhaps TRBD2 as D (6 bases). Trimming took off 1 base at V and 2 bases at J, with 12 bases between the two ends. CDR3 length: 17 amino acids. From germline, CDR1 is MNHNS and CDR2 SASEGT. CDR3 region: CASSEGGGGAGANVLTF. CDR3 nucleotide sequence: TGTGCCAGCAGTGAAGGTGGCGGAGGGGCTGGGGCCAACGTCCTGACTTTC.

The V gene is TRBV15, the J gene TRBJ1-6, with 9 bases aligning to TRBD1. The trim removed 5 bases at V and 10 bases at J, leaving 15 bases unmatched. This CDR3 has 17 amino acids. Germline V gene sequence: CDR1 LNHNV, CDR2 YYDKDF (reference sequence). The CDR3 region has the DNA TGTGCCACCAGCGCCCCGGGACAGGGATCGTTTCAATCACCCCTCCACTTT. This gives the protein CATSAPGQGSFQSPLHF.

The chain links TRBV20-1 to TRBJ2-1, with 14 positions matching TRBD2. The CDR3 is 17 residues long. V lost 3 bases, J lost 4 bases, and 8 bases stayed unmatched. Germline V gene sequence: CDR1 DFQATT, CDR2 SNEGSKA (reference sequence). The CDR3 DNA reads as TGCAGTGCTAGTGCCGGGACTAGCGGGGGACGTTACAATGAGCAGTTCTTC. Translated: CSASAGTSGGRYNEQFF.

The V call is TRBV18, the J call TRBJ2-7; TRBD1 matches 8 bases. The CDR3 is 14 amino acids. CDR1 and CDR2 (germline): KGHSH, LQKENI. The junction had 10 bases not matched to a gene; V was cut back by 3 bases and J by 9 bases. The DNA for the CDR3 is TGTGCCAGCTCACCTCTAGGGGACAGGTCAGGGCAGTACTTC. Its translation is CASSPLGDRSGQYF.

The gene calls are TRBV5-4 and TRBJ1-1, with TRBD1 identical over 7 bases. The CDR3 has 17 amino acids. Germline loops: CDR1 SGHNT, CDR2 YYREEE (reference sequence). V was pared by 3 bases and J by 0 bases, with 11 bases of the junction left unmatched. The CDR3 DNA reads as TGTGCCAGCAGCTCAGGGCTCCTCAGGGGGTTGAACACTGAAGCTTTCTTT. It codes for CASSSGLLRGLNTEAFF.

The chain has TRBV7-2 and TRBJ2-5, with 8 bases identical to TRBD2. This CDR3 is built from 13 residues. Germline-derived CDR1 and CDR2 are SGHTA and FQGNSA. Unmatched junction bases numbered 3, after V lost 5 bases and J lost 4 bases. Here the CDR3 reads CASSRAGVETQYF. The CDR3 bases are TGTGCCAGCAGCAGAGCGGGAGTAGAGACCCAGTACTTC.

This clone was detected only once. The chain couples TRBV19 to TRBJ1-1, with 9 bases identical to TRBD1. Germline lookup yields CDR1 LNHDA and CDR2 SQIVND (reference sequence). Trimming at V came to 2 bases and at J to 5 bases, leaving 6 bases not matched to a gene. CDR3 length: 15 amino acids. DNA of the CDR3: TGTGCCAGTAGTATAATCGACAGGGGGAGAACTGAAGCTTTCTTT. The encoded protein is CASSIIDRGRTEAFF.

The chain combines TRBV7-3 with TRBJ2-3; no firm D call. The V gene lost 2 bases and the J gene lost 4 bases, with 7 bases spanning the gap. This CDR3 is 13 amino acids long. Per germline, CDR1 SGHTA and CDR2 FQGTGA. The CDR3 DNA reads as TGTGCCAGCAGCTTAGGCCTCCCAGATACGCAGTATTTT. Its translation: CASSLGLPDTQYF.

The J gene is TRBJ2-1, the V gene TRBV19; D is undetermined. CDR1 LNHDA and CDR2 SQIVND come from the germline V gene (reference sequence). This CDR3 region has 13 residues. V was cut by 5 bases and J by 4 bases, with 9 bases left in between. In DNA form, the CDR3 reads TGTGCCAGTAGTGATAGCCCGTACAATGAGCAGTTCTTC. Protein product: CASSDSPYNEQFF. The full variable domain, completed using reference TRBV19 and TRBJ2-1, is DGGITQSPKYLFRKEGQNVTLSCEQNLNHDAMYWYRQDPGQGLRLIYYSQIVNDFQKGDIAEGYSVSREKKESFPLTVTSAQKNPTAFYLCASSDSPYNEQFFGPGTRLTVL.

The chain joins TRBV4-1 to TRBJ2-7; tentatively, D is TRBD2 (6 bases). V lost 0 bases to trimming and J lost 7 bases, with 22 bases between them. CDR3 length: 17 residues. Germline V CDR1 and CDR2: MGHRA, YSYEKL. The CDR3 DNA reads TGCGCCAGCAGCCAAGATCTACGGGAGTCACCTCGGGAGGAGCAGTACTTC. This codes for CASSQDLRESPREEQYF.

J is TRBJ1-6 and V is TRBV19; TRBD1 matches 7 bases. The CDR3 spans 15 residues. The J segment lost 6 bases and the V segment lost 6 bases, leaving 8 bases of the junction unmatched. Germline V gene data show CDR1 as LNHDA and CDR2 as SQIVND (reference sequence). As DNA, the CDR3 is TGTGCCAGTAGAGAGGACCGGGACAGTAATTCACCCCTCCACTTT. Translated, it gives CASREDRDSNSPLHF.

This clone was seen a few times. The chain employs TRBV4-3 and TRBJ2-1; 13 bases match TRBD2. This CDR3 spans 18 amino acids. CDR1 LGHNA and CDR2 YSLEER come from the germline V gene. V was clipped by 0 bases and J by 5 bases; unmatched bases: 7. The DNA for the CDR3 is TGCGCCAGCAGCCAAGAAGCGCGGGGACTAGCGGGGAACAATGAGCAGTTCTTC. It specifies CASSQEARGLAGNNEQFF.

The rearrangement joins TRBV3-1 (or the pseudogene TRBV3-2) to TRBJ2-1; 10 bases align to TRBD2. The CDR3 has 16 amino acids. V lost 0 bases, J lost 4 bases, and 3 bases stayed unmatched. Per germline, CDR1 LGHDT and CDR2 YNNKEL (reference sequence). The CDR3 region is CASSQEPAGGYNEQFF. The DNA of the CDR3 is TGTGCCAGCAGCCAAGAACCAGCGGGAGGGTACAATGAGCAGTTCTTC.

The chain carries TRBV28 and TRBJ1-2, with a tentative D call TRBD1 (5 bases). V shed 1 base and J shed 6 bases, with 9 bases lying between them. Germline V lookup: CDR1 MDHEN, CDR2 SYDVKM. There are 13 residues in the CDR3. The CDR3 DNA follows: TGTGCCAGCAGTTTATACCCAGGGAATGGCTACACCTTC. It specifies CASSLYPGNGYTF.

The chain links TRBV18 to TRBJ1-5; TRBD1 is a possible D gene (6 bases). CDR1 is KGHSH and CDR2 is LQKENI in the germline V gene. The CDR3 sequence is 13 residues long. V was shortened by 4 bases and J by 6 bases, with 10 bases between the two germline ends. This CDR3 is CASSQGGSQPQHF. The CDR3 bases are TGTGCCAGCTCACAGGGGGGGAGTCAGCCCCAGCATTTT. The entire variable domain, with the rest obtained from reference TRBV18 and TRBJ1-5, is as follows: NAGVMQNPRHLVRRRGQEARLRCSPMKGHSHVYWYRQLPEEGLKFMVYLQKENIIDESGMPKERFSAEFPKEGPSILRIQQVVRGDSAAYFCASSQGGSQPQHFGDGTRLSIL.

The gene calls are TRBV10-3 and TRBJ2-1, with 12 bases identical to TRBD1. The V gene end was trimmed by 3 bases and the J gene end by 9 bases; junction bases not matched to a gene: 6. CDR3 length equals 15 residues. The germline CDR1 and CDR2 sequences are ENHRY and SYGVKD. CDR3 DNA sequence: TGTGCCATCAGTGATAGGGACAGGGGGCACATTGAGCAGTTCTTC. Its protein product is CAISDRDRGHIEQFF.

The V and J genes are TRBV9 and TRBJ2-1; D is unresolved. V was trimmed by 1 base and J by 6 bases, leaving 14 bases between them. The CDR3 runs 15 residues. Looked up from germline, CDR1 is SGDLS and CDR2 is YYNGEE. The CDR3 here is CASSVRVGASNEQFF. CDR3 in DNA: TGTGCCAGCAGCGTAAGAGTGGGCGCCTCCAATGAGCAGTTCTTC.

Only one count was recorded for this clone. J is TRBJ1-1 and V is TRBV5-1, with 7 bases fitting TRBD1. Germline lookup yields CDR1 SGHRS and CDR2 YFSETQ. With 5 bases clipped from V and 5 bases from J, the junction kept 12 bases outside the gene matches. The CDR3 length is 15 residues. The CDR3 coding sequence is TGCGCCAGCAGTTCAATGGGACAGACGTTGACTGAAGCTTTCTTT. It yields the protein CASSSMGQTLTEAFF. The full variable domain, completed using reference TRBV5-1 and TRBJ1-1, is KAGVTQTPRYLIKTRGQQVTLSCSPISGHRSVSWYQQTPGQGLQFLFEYFSETQRNKGNFPGRFSGRQFSNSRSEMNVSTLELGDSALYLCASSSMGQTLTEAFFGQGTRLTVV.

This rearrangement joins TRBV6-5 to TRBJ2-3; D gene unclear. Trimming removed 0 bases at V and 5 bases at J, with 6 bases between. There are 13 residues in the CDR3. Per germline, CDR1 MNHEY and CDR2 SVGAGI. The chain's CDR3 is CASSYSRLDTQYF. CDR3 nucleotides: TGTGCCAGCAGTTACTCACGGTTAGATACGCAGTATTTT.

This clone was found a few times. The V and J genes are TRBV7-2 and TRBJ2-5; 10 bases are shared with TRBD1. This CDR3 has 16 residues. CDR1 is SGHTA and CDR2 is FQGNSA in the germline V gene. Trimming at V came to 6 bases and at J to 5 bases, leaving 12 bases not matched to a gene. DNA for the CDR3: TGTGCCAGCAGTCCCCGAGGGACAGGGGTAAAGGAGACCCAGTACTTC. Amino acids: CASSPRGTGVKETQYF.